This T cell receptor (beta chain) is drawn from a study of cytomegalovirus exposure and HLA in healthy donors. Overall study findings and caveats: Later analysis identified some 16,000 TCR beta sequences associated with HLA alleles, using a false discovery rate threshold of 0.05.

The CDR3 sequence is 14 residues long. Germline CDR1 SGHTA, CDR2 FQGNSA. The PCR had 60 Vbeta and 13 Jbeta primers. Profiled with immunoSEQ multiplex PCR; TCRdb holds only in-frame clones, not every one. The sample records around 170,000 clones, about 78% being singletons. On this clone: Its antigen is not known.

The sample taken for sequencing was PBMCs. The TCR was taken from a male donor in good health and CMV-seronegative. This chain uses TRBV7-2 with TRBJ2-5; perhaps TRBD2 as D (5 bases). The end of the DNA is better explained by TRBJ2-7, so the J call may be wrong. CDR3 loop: CASSLVGVLNEQYF. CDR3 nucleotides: TGTGCCAGCAGCCTCGTCGGGGTTCTCAACGAGCAGTACTTC.